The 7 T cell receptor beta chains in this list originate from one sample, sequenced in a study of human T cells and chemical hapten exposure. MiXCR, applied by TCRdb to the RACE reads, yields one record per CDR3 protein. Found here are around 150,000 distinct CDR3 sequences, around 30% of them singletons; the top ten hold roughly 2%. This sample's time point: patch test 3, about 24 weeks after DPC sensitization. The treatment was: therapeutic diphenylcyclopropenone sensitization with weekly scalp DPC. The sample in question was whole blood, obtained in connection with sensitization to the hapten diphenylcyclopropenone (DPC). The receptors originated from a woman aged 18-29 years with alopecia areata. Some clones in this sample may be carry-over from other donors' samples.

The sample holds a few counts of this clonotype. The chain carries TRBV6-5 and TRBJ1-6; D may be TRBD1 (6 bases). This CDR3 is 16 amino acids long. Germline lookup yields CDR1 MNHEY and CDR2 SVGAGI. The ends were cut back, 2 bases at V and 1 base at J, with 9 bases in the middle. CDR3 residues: CASSYVQGSYNSPLHF. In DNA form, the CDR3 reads TGTGCCAGCAGTTACGTCCAGGGGTCCTATAATTCACCCCTCCACTTT.

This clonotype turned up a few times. The CDR3 loop is CASNRQGVLTDTQYF. The DNA for the CDR3 is TGTGCCAGCAACCGGCAGGGGGTTTTGACAGATACGCAGTATTTT. This chain joins TRBV27 and TRBJ2-3, with 7 bases that match TRBD1. CDR1 and CDR2 from the germline V gene are MNHEY and SMNVEV (reference sequence). The CDR3 is 15 residues long. Trimming took 7 bases from V and 3 from J; bases not matched to a gene: 10.

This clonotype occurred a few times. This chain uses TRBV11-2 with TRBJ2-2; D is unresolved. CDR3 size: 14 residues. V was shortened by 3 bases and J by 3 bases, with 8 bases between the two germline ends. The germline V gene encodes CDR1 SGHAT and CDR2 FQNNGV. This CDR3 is CASSFQHYTGELFF. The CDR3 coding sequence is TGTGCCAGCAGCTTTCAACATTACACCGGGGAGCTGTTTTTT. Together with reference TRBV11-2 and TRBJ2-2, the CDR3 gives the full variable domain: EAGVAQSPRYKIIEKRQSVAFWCNPISGHATLYWYQQILGQGPKLLIQFQNNGVVDDSQLPKDRFSAERLKGVDSTLKIQPAKLEDSAVYLCASSFQHYTGELFFGEGSRLTVL.

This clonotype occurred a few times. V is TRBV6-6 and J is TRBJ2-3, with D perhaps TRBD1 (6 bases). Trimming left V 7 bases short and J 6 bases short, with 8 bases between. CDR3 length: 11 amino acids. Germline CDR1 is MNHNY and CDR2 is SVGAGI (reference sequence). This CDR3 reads CASTQGDTQYF. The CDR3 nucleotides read TGTGCCAGCACCCAGGGGGATACGCAGTATTTT.

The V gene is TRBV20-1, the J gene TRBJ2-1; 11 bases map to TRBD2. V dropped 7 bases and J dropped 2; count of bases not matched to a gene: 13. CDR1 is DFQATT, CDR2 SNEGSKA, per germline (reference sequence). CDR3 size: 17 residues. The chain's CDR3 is CSVPGLAVGAPYNEQFF. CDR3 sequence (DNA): TGCAGTGTACCGGGACTAGCGGTTGGGGCCCCCTACAATGAGCAGTTCTTC.

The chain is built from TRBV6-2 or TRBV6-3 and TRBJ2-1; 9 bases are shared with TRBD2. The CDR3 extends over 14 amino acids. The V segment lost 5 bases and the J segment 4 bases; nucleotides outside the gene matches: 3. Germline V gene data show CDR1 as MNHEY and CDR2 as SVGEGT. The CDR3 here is CASSQSGRYNEQFF. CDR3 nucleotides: TGTGCCAGCAGTCAGAGCGGGAGGTACAATGAGCAGTTCTTC.

For the CDR3, the DNA is TGTGCCAGCTCCCCTACTAGCGGGGGGGCCTGGAACGAGCAGTACTTC. Residues: CASSPTSGGAWNEQYF. V usage is TRBV18 and J usage is TRBJ2-7, with TRBD2 matching 13 bases. Germline CDR1 KGHSH, CDR2 LQKENI. The CDR3 sequence is 16 residues long. J lost 5 bases, V lost 6 bases, and 10 bases had no gene match.